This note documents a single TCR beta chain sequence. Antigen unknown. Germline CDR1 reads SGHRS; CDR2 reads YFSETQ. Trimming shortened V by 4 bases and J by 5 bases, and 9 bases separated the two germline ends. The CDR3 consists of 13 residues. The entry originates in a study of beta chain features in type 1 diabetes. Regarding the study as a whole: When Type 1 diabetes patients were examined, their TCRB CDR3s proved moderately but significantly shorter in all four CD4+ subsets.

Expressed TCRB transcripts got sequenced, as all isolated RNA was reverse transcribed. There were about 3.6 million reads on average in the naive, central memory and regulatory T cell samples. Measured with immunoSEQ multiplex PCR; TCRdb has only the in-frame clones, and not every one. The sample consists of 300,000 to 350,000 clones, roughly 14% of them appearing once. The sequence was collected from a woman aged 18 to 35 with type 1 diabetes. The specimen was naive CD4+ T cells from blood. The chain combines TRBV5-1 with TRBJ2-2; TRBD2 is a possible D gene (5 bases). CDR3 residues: CASSPRETGELFF. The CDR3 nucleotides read TGCGCCAGCAGCCCGAGGGAAACCGGGGAGCTGTTTTTT.